A single sample gave rise to the 32 T cell receptor beta chains below, sequenced in a study of cytomegalovirus exposure and HLA in healthy donors (dated by TCRdb to the late 2010s). The method behind the library was the immunoSEQ multiplex PCR assay. For the multiplex PCR, a mixture combining 60 forward primers for TCR Vbeta segments and 13 reverse primers for TCR Jbeta segments was used. TCRdb provides this immuneACCESS table in a form limited to in-frame rearrangements. Some clones are lacking; in checked studies, under half of them reflect an unresolved V gene, and why the rest are absent is not known. This sample gives about 160,000 clones in total; roughly four fifths of them show up just once. Around 9% of the sample lies in the top ten. Sequencing was performed on PBMCs. The source of these receptors is a male donor in good health and CMV-seropositive.

This chain connects TRBV7-2 to TRBJ2-1; 12 bases are shared with TRBD2. With V trimmed by 5 bases and J by 4 bases, 3 bases remained unmatched. CDR3 size: 15 residues. Germline V lookup: CDR1 SGHTA, CDR2 FQGNSA. The CDR3 sequence: CASSPSGGAYNEQFF. The DNA of the CDR3 is TGTGCCAGCAGCCCTAGCGGGGGGGCTTACAATGAGCAGTTCTTC.

The chain recombines TRBV19 with TRBJ2-6; D gene ambiguous. There are 17 residues in the CDR3. The V end was cut by 4 bases, the J end by 0 bases, with 13 bases between. CDR1 and CDR2 (germline): LNHDA, SQIVND (reference sequence). The DNA for the CDR3 is TGTGCCAGTAGTACGGCCACAGTGGGCTCTGGGGCCAACGTCCTGACTTTC. This gives the protein CASSTATVGSGANVLTF.

The chain uses TRBV6-5 and TRBJ1-5; the D is unclear. The V gene lost 4 bases and the J gene lost 4 bases, with 8 bases spanning the gap. The CDR3 covers 13 residues. Looked up from germline, CDR1 is MNHEY and CDR2 is SVGAGI. The CDR3 nucleotides read TGTGCCAGCAGTTCGGTAGCAAATCAGCCCCAGCATTTT. Its protein product is CASSSVANQPQHF.

The genes are TRBV7-2 and TRBJ2-7; 8 bases map to TRBD2. Germline V gene sequence: CDR1 SGHTA, CDR2 FQGNSA. The CDR3 loop spans 15 amino acids. The V and J ends lost 0 bases and 3 bases, in that order; junction bases with no gene match: 4. The CDR3 spells CASSLAGGGFYEQYF. The CDR3 DNA follows: TGTGCCAGCAGCTTAGCCGGGGGGGGATTCTACGAGCAGTACTTC.

CDR3 protein: CASTGTGTYEQYF. The CDR3 DNA reads TGTGCCAGTACCGGGACAGGGACCTACGAGCAGTACTTC. This chain connects TRBV2 to TRBJ2-7, with TRBD1 matching over 9 bases. The junction had 5 bases not matched to a gene; V was cut back by 9 bases and J by 2 bases. This CDR3 spans 13 amino acids. The germline gives CDR1 SNHLY, CDR2 FYNNEI.

This clone was seen a single time. V gene TRBV6-4 combines with J gene TRBJ2-1, with 9 nucleotides matching TRBD1. V trimming: 0 bases; J trimming: 11 bases; junction bases outside the gene matches: 2. This CDR3 has 13 residues. Germline V gene sequence: CDR1 MRHNA, CDR2 SNTAGT. CDR3 region: CASSDSGQGKQFF. DNA for the CDR3: TGTGCCAGCAGTGACTCGGGACAGGGAAAGCAGTTCTTC.

This clone showed up just a few times. The rearrangement joins TRBV5-1 to TRBJ1-1, with D uncertain. The V end was cut by 4 bases, the J end by 5 bases, with 15 bases between. The CDR3 loop spans 14 amino acids. CDR1 SGHRS and CDR2 YFSETQ come from the germline V gene. The CDR3 bases are TGCGCCAGCAGCATGGACGGGAGAGGGACTGAAGCTTTCTTT. Encoded protein: CASSMDGRGTEAFF.

The rearrangement uses TRBV28 and TRBJ2-7, with D hard to call. The length of the CDR3 is 14 residues. Between the trimmed V and J ends, which lost 3 bases and 6 bases, there was a span of 15 bases. Germline V CDR1 and CDR2: MDHEN, SYDVKM. The CDR3 is CASSLVFPRGEQYF. The CDR3, as DNA: TGTGCCAGCAGTTTGGTCTTTCCAAGAGGCGAGCAGTACTTC.

V usage is TRBV27 and J usage is TRBJ2-6; D is perhaps TRBD2 (6 bases). V was shortened by 3 bases and J by 2 bases, with 8 bases between the two germline ends. Germline lookup yields CDR1 MNHEY and CDR2 SMNVEV (reference sequence). This CDR3 comprises 15 residues. The CDR3, as DNA: TGTGCCAGCAGTTTCACGGGGGCTGGGGCCAACGTCCTGACTTTC. Translating gives CASSFTGAGANVLTF.

This chain uses TRBV6-5 with TRBJ2-7, with TRBD1 identical over 8 bases. This CDR3 is built from 13 residues. V dropped 7 bases and J dropped 5; count of bases not matched to a gene: 7. The V gene's germline CDR1 is MNHEY and CDR2 SVGAGI. The CDR3 DNA reads as TGTGCCAGCACAGGGGGCGCCCCACACGAGCAGTACTTC. Its protein is CASTGGAPHEQYF.

V is TRBV19 and J is TRBJ2-5; the D gene is possibly TRBD1 (5 bases). Per germline, CDR1 LNHDA and CDR2 SQIVND (reference sequence). V was cut by 1 base and J by 0 bases, with 6 bases left in between. The CDR3 is made up of 14 amino acids. The CDR3 nucleotides read TGTGCCAGTAGTATAGTCAGGGACCAAGAGACCCAGTACTTC. It translates to CASSIVRDQETQYF.

The V and J genes are TRBV15 and TRBJ1-2; the match to TRBD1 covers 9 bases. Unmatched junction bases numbered 12, after V lost 4 bases and J lost 6 bases. This CDR3 is built from 16 residues. Germline lookup yields CDR1 LNHNV and CDR2 YYDKDF (reference sequence). The CDR3 nucleotides read TGTGCCACCAGCATAGCCCTACAGGGGGCCGGGGATGGCTACACCTTC. Protein product: CATSIALQGAGDGYTF. Filled out from reference TRBV15 and TRBJ1-2, the complete variable domain reads DAMVIQNPRYQVTQFGKPVTLSCSQTLNHNVMYWYQQKSSQAPKLLFHYYDKDFNNEADTPDNFQSRRPNTSFCFLDIRSPGLGDTAMYLCATSIALQGAGDGYTFGSGTRLTVV.

The chain couples TRBV6-5 to TRBJ1-1, with 9 bases lining up with TRBD1. The CDR3 is 15 amino acids. Per the germline V gene, CDR1 is MNHEY and CDR2 is SVGAGI. The ends lost 7 bases at V and 0 bases at J; junction bases unmatched: 6. The DNA of the CDR3 is TGTGCCAGCAAGGGGACAGGGTCCCTGAACACTGAAGCTTTCTTT. Amino acids: CASKGTGSLNTEAFF.

Turning to this clone: A read error likely explains this, since a far larger clone differs by one base. This chain connects TRBV7-2 to TRBJ1-1; maybe TRBD1 (5 bases). Germline values: CDR1 SGHTA, CDR2 FQGNSA. This CDR3 has 14 residues. V lost 5 bases to trimming and J lost 0 bases, with 10 bases between them. The CDR3 DNA is TGTGCCAGCAGCCACGGACACTTGAACACTGAAGCTTTCTTT. This translates into CASSHGHLNTEAFF.

The V and J genes are TRBV2 and TRBJ2-5; tentative D call: TRBD2 (5 bases). The CDR3 consists of 14 residues. Trimming pared 7 bases from V and 0 bases from J, leaving 12 bases between. Germline V gives CDR1 SNHLY, CDR2 FYNNEI. CDR3 sequence reads: CASKKRGYQETQYF. Here the CDR3 DNA reads TGTGCCAGCAAGAAACGAGGGTACCAAGAGACCCAGTACTTC.

This chain links TRBV6-5 with TRBJ1-1, with 7 bases matching TRBD1. After removal of 6 bases from V and 10 bases from J, the junction contained 5 bases not matched to a gene. The CDR3 sequence is 11 residues long. Germline V lookup: CDR1 MNHEY, CDR2 SVGAGI. CDR3 DNA sequence: TGTGCCAGCAGACTCCGGGACAGAGCTTTCTTT. It codes for CASRLRDRAFF.

The chain employs TRBV13 and TRBJ2-7; 8 bases line up with TRBD1. CDR1 PRHDT and CDR2 FYEKMQ come from the germline V gene (reference sequence). With 5 bases clipped from V and 7 bases from J, the junction kept 7 bases outside the gene matches. The CDR3 has 13 amino acids. The DNA of the CDR3 is TGTGCCAGCAGCGCCCGACAGGGGCTGGAGCAGTACTTC. Encoded protein: CASSARQGLEQYF.

This rearrangement joins TRBV6-1 to TRBJ1-1, with D possibly matching TRBD1 (5 bases). Per germline, CDR1 MNHNS and CDR2 SASEGT. The V end was cut by 0 bases, the J end by 10 bases, with 15 bases between. The CDR3 is 14 residues long. The CDR3 DNA is TGTGCCAGCAGTGAAGCGGGGGGACGTCTCTCAGCTTTCTTT. Protein: CASSEAGGRLSAFF.

The V call is TRBV29-1, the J call TRBJ1-3; D may be TRBD1 (5 bases). Germline values: CDR1 SQVTM, CDR2 ANQGSEA. The CDR3 contains 13 residues. V lost 6 bases to trimming and J lost 4 bases, with 13 bases between them. CDR3: CSVRGGPGNTIYF. CDR3 DNA sequence: TGCAGCGTGAGGGGAGGGCCAGGAAACACCATATATTTT.

The chain joins TRBV5-1 to TRBJ1-1; 8 bases match TRBD1. There are 16 residues in the CDR3. With V trimmed by 4 bases and J by 4 bases, 12 bases remained unmatched. The germline gives CDR1 SGHRS, CDR2 YFSETQ. CDR3: CASSTQDRVAGTEAFF. The CDR3 coding sequence is TGCGCCAGCAGCACGCAGGACAGGGTGGCAGGCACTGAAGCTTTCTTT.

The V gene is TRBV6-5, the J gene TRBJ2-3; TRBD2 aligns across 12 bases. V shed 4 bases and J 11 bases; nucleotides not matched to a gene: 10. Germline CDR1 reads MNHEY; CDR2 reads SVGAGI. CDR3 length equals 15 residues. The CDR3 DNA reads TGTGCCAGCAGTTCTGGACTAGCGGGGACAGTTAGGCAGTATTTT. It specifies CASSSGLAGTVRQYF.

This clone was seen only a few times. The chain has TRBV15 and TRBJ1-1; 7 positions agree with TRBD1. This CDR3 spans 16 amino acids. With 1 base clipped from V and 6 bases from J, the junction kept 11 bases outside the gene matches. The germline gives CDR1 LNHNV, CDR2 YYDKDF (reference sequence). The chain's CDR3 is CATSRGLLRGRPEAFF. The CDR3 region has the DNA TGTGCCACCAGCAGAGGGCTACTCAGGGGGAGGCCTGAAGCTTTCTTT.

The CDR3 is CASSPWDRDKSFF. In DNA form, the CDR3 reads TGTGCCAGCAGCCCCTGGGACAGGGATAAATCTTTCTTT. The chain recombines TRBV7-9 with TRBJ1-1, with 9 nucleotides matching TRBD1. This CDR3 comprises 13 residues. J was trimmed by 12 bases and V by 5 bases; bases with no gene match: 10. Germline CDR1 reads SEHNR; CDR2 reads FQNEAQ (reference sequence).

The chain is built from TRBV29-1 and TRBJ2-3, with 7 bases matching TRBD2. After removal of 5 bases from V and 4 bases from J, the junction contained 9 bases not matched to a gene. The CDR3 loop spans 14 amino acids. In germline, CDR1 is SQVTM, CDR2 ANQGSEA. Written as DNA, the CDR3 is TGCAGCGTTCGCTGGACTAGTGGTGCAGATACGCAGTATTTT. It is translated as CSVRWTSGADTQYF.

The rearrangement joins TRBV30 to TRBJ1-2; weak D call: TRBD1 (6 bases). V gave up 0 bases and J gave up 3 bases, with 20 bases separating them. This CDR3 region has 17 residues. Germline V gene lookup returns CDR1 GTSNPN and CDR2 SVGIG (reference sequence). The CDR3 region has the DNA TGTGCCTGGAGTGTACCGGGTCTGGGGGCAACTTACTATGGCTACACCTTC. As protein: CAWSVPGLGATYYGYTF.

The chain has TRBV27 and TRBJ1-5; D is unclear. The CDR3 consists of 14 residues. From germline, CDR1 is MNHEY and CDR2 SMNVEV (reference sequence). V was trimmed by 1 base and J by 4 bases, leaving 8 bases between them. CDR3 sequence (DNA): TGTGCCAGCAGTTTATTAGCGGGTAATCAGCCCCAGCATTTT. This sequence encodes CASSLLAGNQPQHF.

This clone has only a few counts. The CDR3 protein is CASSLGGARSNQPQHF. CDR3 DNA sequence: TGTGCCAGCAGCTTAGGAGGGGCTCGAAGCAATCAGCCCCAGCATTTT. This chain links TRBV5-6 with TRBJ1-5; D perhaps matches TRBD1 (5 bases). Trimming left V 2 bases short and J 1 base short, with 13 bases between. The CDR3 is made up of 16 amino acids. Germline CDR1 is SGHDT and CDR2 is YYEEEE.

This sequence joins TRBV2 and TRBJ2-1, with 9 bases aligning to TRBD2. Germline CDR1 SNHLY, CDR2 FYNNEI. This CDR3 is 18 amino acids long. J was trimmed by 7 bases and V by 2 bases; bases with no gene match: 15. Here the CDR3 reads CASSELGSSGIGDNEQFF. Written as DNA, the CDR3 is TGTGCCAGCAGTGAATTAGGGTCTAGCGGGATAGGCGATAATGAGCAGTTCTTC. The entire variable domain, with the rest obtained from reference TRBV2 and TRBJ2-1, is as follows: EPEVTQTPSHQVTQMGQEVILRCVPISNHLYFYWYRQILGQKVEFLVSFYNNEISEKSEIFDDQFSVERPDGSNFTLKIRSTKLEDSAMYFCASSELGSSGIGDNEQFFGPGTRLTVL.

The rearrangement uses TRBV9 and TRBJ2-3, with 12 bases aligning to TRBD2. The V gene end was trimmed by 3 bases and the J gene end by 5 bases; junction bases not matched to a gene: 13. CDR1 is SGDLS, CDR2 YYNGEE, per germline. This CDR3 comprises 18 residues. The CDR3 loop reads CASSATLRLAGVRDTQYF. DNA of the CDR3: TGTGCCAGCAGCGCGACCTTACGACTAGCGGGGGTCCGAGATACGCAGTATTTT.

The J gene is TRBJ2-2, the V gene TRBV5-1; TRBD1 matches at 8 bases. The CDR3 is 15 residues long. V shed 4 bases and J 1 base; nucleotides not matched to a gene: 3. CDR1 SGHRS and CDR2 YFSETQ come from the germline V gene. CDR3 loop: CASSAGTGNTGELFF. CDR3 in DNA: TGCGCCAGCAGCGCCGGGACAGGGAACACCGGGGAGCTGTTTTTT. The whole variable domain, filled in from reference TRBV5-1 and TRBJ2-2, reads KAGVTQTPRYLIKTRGQQVTLSCSPISGHRSVSWYQQTPGQGLQFLFEYFSETQRNKGNFPGRFSGRQFSNSRSEMNVSTLELGDSALYLCASSAGTGNTGELFFGEGSRLTVL.

This clone was picked up one time. This chain joins TRBV18 and TRBJ2-3, with 10 bases fitting TRBD1. The CDR3 extends over 16 amino acids. Germline V gives CDR1 KGHSH, CDR2 LQKENI. V shed 3 bases, J shed 1 base, and the junction held 4 bases outside the gene matches. The DNA of the CDR3 is TGTGCCAGCTCACCGTTCGGGACAGGGGGCACAGATACGCAGTATTTT. Its protein product is CASSPFGTGGTDTQYF.

The chain links TRBV18 to TRBJ2-7; 12 bases fit TRBD2. V lost 6 bases and J lost 1; bases outside the gene matches: 4. The CDR3 extends over 15 amino acids. In germline, CDR1 is KGHSH, CDR2 LQKENI. The CDR3 DNA sequence: TGTGCCAGCTCGTCACTAGCGGGAGGTTCCTACGAGCAGTACTTC. It translates to CASSSLAGGSYEQYF.